These 2 T cell receptor beta chains were all obtained from the same sample, sequenced in a study of somatic mutations in cytotoxic T cells in rheumatoid arthritis. Method: immunoSEQ multiplex PCR; TCRdb's copy keeps in-frame clones and lacks some. The repertoire holds some 16,000 clones, 60% to 80% seen once, with 22% in the top ten. The source material was CD8+ T cells sorted from blood. The source is an adult with rheumatoid arthritis.

This chain uses TRBV9 with TRBJ2-3, with D perhaps matching TRBD1 (6 bases). V was clipped by 4 bases and J by 1 base, with 13 bases between them. This CDR3 spans 15 amino acids. Germline V gives CDR1 SGDLS, CDR2 YYNGEE. CDR3 amino acids: CASSPQGMGTDTQYF. In DNA form, the CDR3 reads TGTGCCAGCAGCCCACAGGGAATGGGCACAGATACGCAGTATTTT. Filled out from reference TRBV9 and TRBJ2-3, the complete variable domain reads DSGVTQTPKHLITATGQRVTLRCSPRSGDLSVYWYQQSLDQGLQFLIQYYNGEERAKGNILERFSAQQFPDLHSELNLSSLELGDSALYFCASSPQGMGTDTQYFGPGTRLTVL.

The chain carries TRBV13 and TRBJ1-2, with D perhaps TRBD1 (6 bases). The ends were cut back, 4 bases at V and 4 bases at J, with 10 bases in the middle. The CDR3 length is 13 residues. Germline V gene data show CDR1 as PRHDT and CDR2 as FYEKMQ (reference sequence). The CDR3 DNA sequence: TGTGCCAGCAGCTCCGGGGGCTTCTATGGCTACACCTTC. As protein: CASSSGGFYGYTF.